These 19 T cell receptor beta chains were sequenced from one sample in a study of T cell responses to AZD1222 COVID-19 vaccine (dated by TCRdb to 2020 to 2022). Library preparation employed the immunoSEQ multiplex PCR assay. Sourced from immuneACCESS, this table was stored by TCRdb with only in-frame sequences that have V and J called. A share of the clones is absent; for the studies checked, an unresolved V gene accounts for under half, and the remainder has no known explanation. The sample records tens of thousands of clones, 70% to 90% of which are singletons. 1% to 1.5% of the sample comes from the top ten. The intended sense of this specimen's time point label: about 28 days (+/-7) after the second vaccine dose. The source was peripheral blood, collected 28 days after the second AZD1222 dose. Every receptor here comes from an adult who received the AZD1222 COVID-19 vaccine.

The V gene is TRBV7-9, the J gene TRBJ2-1; weak D call: TRBD2 (5 bases). CDR3 length equals 14 residues. CDR1 is SEHNR and CDR2 is FQNEAQ in the germline V gene (reference sequence). V shed 1 base and J shed 5 bases, with 9 bases lying between them. As DNA, the CDR3 is TGTGCCAGCAGCTTAGACGAGGGAAACAATGAGCAGTTCTTC. Its protein is CASSLDEGNNEQFF.

This chain joins TRBV30 and TRBJ2-3, with D possibly matching TRBD1 (5 bases). V was pared by 0 bases and J by 5 bases, with 9 bases between. Per the germline V gene, CDR1 is GTSNPN and CDR2 is SVGIG (reference sequence). The CDR3 loop spans 13 amino acids. DNA for the CDR3: TGTGCCTGGAGTGTGGGAAGGGGAGATACGCAGTATTTT. Protein product: CAWSVGRGDTQYF.

The chain combines TRBV29-1 with TRBJ1-1; D might be TRBD1 (5 bases). Trimming cost V 1 base and J 14 bases, with 26 bases left between them. The CDR3 is 15 amino acids. The germline gives CDR1 SQVTM, CDR2 ANQGSEA. The chain's CDR3 is CSVEGTEGVSSSRFF. The CDR3 DNA reads as TGCAGCGTTGAAGGGACTGAAGGGGTTTCCAGTTCACGGTTCTTT.

The chain is built from TRBV3-1 (or the pseudogene TRBV3-2) and TRBJ1-5; the D gene is possibly TRBD1 (5 bases). V was pared by 0 bases and J by 7 bases, with 19 bases between. Germline V gene sequence: CDR1 LGHDT, CDR2 YNNKEL (reference sequence). There are 17 residues in the CDR3. CDR3 sequence: CASSQDIVGQGRQPQHF. DNA of the CDR3: TGTGCCAGCAGCCAAGATATCGTTGGGCAGGGTCGGCAGCCCCAGCATTTT.

This chain uses TRBV6-4 with TRBJ2-5; the D gene could be TRBD1 or TRBD2 (5 bases each). The CDR3 covers 12 residues. Trimming left V 0 bases short and J 7 bases short, with 6 bases between. Germline CDR1 is MRHNA and CDR2 is SNTAGT. The CDR3 is CASSDSRGTQYF. CDR3 DNA sequence: TGTGCCAGCAGTGACTCGAGGGGGACCCAGTACTTC.

The chain combines TRBV29-1 with TRBJ1-1; D unresolved. Trimming shortened V by 0 bases and J by 11 bases, and 7 bases separated the two germline ends. This CDR3 has 10 amino acids. Germline values: CDR1 SQVTM, CDR2 ANQGSEA. The CDR3 DNA sequence: TGCAGCGTTGAAGAAGGGCGGGCTTTCTTT. Its protein product is CSVEEGRAFF.

This chain uses TRBV20-1 with TRBJ2-3, with D perhaps TRBD1 or TRBD2 (6 bases each). The CDR3 is 15 residues long. Germline lookup yields CDR1 DFQATT and CDR2 SNEGSKA (reference sequence). V was pared by 4 bases and J by 0 bases, with 14 bases between. The CDR3 loop reads CSANEGGSSTDTQYF. The CDR3 DNA is TGCAGTGCTAATGAGGGGGGATCTAGCACAGATACGCAGTATTTT.

The chain has TRBV29-1 and TRBJ1-1, with D possibly TRBD1 on 5 matching bases. The germline V gene encodes CDR1 SQVTM and CDR2 ANQGSEA. The V and J ends lost 5 bases and 2 bases respectively, with 12 bases between them. This CDR3 has 13 residues. In DNA, the CDR3 is TGCAGCGTTCTAATGGACACAAACACTGAAGCTTTCTTT. This sequence encodes CSVLMDTNTEAFF.

The V call is TRBV5-1, the J call TRBJ1-1, with 10 bases aligning to TRBD1. CDR1 is SGHRS and CDR2 is YFSETQ in the germline V gene. V lost 4 bases, J lost 1 base, and 4 bases stayed unmatched. The CDR3 has 15 amino acids. In DNA form, the CDR3 reads TGCGCCAGCAGCGAAAGGACAGGGGGGAACACTGAAGCTTTCTTT. This sequence encodes CASSERTGGNTEAFF.

The J gene is TRBJ2-7, the V gene TRBV29-1; D possibly matches TRBD1 or TRBD2 (7 bases each). CDR3 length: 14 residues. Between the trimmed V and J ends, which lost 3 bases and 2 bases, there was a span of 14 bases. Germline V gives CDR1 SQVTM, CDR2 ANQGSEA. The CDR3 DNA sequence: TGCAGCGTTGATATCCAGGGGGGGACCTACGAGCAGTACTTC. Amino acid sequence: CSVDIQGGTYEQYF.

The chain employs TRBV6-2 or TRBV6-3 and TRBJ2-5, with D possibly matching TRBD2 (5 bases). The CDR3 has 14 amino acids. V was pared by 6 bases and J by 2 bases, with 13 bases between. CDR1 is MNHEY, CDR2 SVGEGT, per germline. DNA of the CDR3: TGTGCCAGCAGACCTACCGGGAAACAAGAGACCCAGTACTTC. This sequence encodes CASRPTGKQETQYF.

CDR3 sequence: CARTTRQGARWNTEAFF. The CDR3 DNA reads TGTGCCAGGACCACAAGACAGGGGGCGCGTTGGAACACTGAAGCTTTCTTT. The V and J genes are TRBV18 and TRBJ1-1; 10 bases agree with TRBD1. The CDR3 loop spans 17 amino acids. Germline trimming cut 9 bases from V and 1 base from J; bases unmatched to any gene: 14. CDR1 is KGHSH, CDR2 LQKENI, per germline.

This rearrangement joins TRBV5-1 to TRBJ1-1; perhaps TRBD1 as D (5 bases). The germline V gene encodes CDR1 SGHRS and CDR2 YFSETQ. The V gene lost 0 bases and the J gene lost 5 bases, with 11 bases spanning the gap. The CDR3 totals 14 residues. CDR3: CASSLVGPPTEAFF. DNA of the CDR3: TGCGCCAGCAGCTTGGTGGGGCCCCCGACTGAAGCTTTCTTT.

This clone has just one count. The CDR3 DNA sequence: TGTGCCAGCAGCGTAACCGGGACAGGGATCGATGGCTACACCTTC. Protein sequence: CASSVTGTGIDGYTF. V usage is TRBV7-9 and J usage is TRBJ1-2; TRBD1 matches at 9 bases. The CDR3 runs to 15 residues. Germline CDR1 SEHNR, CDR2 FQNEAQ (reference sequence). Trimming cost V 5 bases and J 6 bases; bases outside gene matches: 10. Full variable domain (missing parts from reference TRBV7-9 and TRBJ1-2): DTGVSQNPRHKITKRGQNVTFRCDPISEHNRLYWYRQTLGQGPEFLTYFQNEAQLEKSRLLSDRFSAERPKGSFSTLEIQRTEQGDSAMYLCASSVTGTGIDGYTFGSGTRLTVV.

This clone was detected only once. The CDR3 coding sequence is TGCGCCAGCAGCCTGGGACAGGGGATCCCCTCTGGAAACACCATATATTTT. Its protein product is CASSLGQGIPSGNTIYF. V and J are TRBV5-1 and TRBJ1-3, with 10 bases lining up with TRBD1. Trimming removed 4 bases from V and 0 bases from J; junction bases left unmatched: 7. The CDR3 totals 17 residues. Germline V lookup: CDR1 SGHRS, CDR2 YFSETQ. The variable domain in full, with the rest retrieved from reference TRBV5-1 and TRBJ1-3, is KAGVTQTPRYLIKTRGQQVTLSCSPISGHRSVSWYQQTPGQGLQFLFEYFSETQRNKGNFPGRFSGRQFSNSRSEMNVSTLELGDSALYLCASSLGQGIPSGNTIYFGEGSWLTVV.

The chain recombines TRBV7-2 with TRBJ2-7; TRBD1 agrees at 8 bases. Germline CDR1 reads SGHTA; CDR2 reads FQGNSA. The CDR3 loop spans 14 amino acids. V shed 5 bases and J 2 bases; nucleotides not matched to a gene: 5. This chain's CDR3 is CASSARQGPYEQYF. For the CDR3, the DNA is TGTGCCAGCAGCGCGAGACAGGGGCCCTACGAGCAGTACTTC.

This chain uses TRBV14 with TRBJ1-5, with 7 bases identical to TRBD1. Germline CDR1 reads SGHDN; CDR2 reads FVKESK. Losses at the gene ends were 0 bases for V and 0 bases for J; bases not matched to a gene: 2. This CDR3 comprises 16 residues. The CDR3 reads CASSQDPGGSNQPQHF. The DNA for the CDR3 is TGTGCCAGCAGCCAAGATCCAGGGGGTAGCAATCAGCCCCAGCATTTT.

J is TRBJ1-1 and V is TRBV19, with 9 bases aligning to TRBD1. This CDR3 contains 14 residues. V was pared by 4 bases and J by 8 bases, with 8 bases of the junction left unmatched. Germline CDR1 LNHDA, CDR2 SQIVND (reference sequence). The CDR3 here is CASSTTGGNREAFF. CDR3 sequence (DNA): TGTGCCAGTAGTACTACAGGGGGCAATAGAGAAGCTTTCTTT.

The V call is TRBV19, the J call TRBJ2-1; 12 bases align to TRBD2. The junction had 3 bases not matched to a gene; V was cut back by 3 bases and J by 3 bases. Germline CDR1 is LNHDA and CDR2 is SQIVND (reference sequence). The length of the CDR3 is 16 residues. In nucleotides, the CDR3 is TGTGCCAGTAGTATGTGGACTAGCGGGATCTACAATGAGCAGTTCTTC. Translated, it gives CASSMWTSGIYNEQFF.